This TCR beta chain appears in the sequencing data of a study of early stage breast cancer tumors. Turning to the study itself: About 80% of the 16 invasive tumors were ER+, PR+ and HER2-.

Germline trimming cut 5 bases from V and 8 bases from J; bases unmatched to any gene: 6. The CDR3 consists of 15 residues. Germline V gene sequence: CDR1 MNHNY, CDR2 SVGAGI (reference sequence). There are a few counts of this clone. TCRdb's table, derived via immunoSEQ multiplex PCR, lists solely in-frame clones and lacks some. Of 9,000 to 9,500 clones in the sample, about 64% were seen once. Sample: normal breast tissue next to the tumor. This rearrangement joins TRBV6-6 to TRBJ2-1; TRBD2 matches at 13 bases. The source of this sequence is a person in their sixties or seventies with breast cancer. CDR3 nucleotides: TGTGCCAGCAGTACGGGACTAGCGGGATCGCATGAGCAGTTCTTC. The encoded protein is CASSTGLAGSHEQFF.